This TCR beta chain is drawn from a study of blood T cells in healthy people across ages. V was cut by 6 bases and J by 6 bases, with 21 bases left in between. The CDR3 has 16 amino acids. Germline V lookup: CDR1 MNHEY, CDR2 SVGEGT. This clonotype was recorded at least ten times. Its antigen is not identified. The authors ran a second PCR of 7 to 11 cycles using a sample-barcoded 5' primer and a J-beta primer mix. TCRdb re-analysed the 5' RACE reads in MiXCR, keeping a single row per CDR3 protein. Of hundreds of thousands of distinct CDR3 sequences in the sample, roughly 30% were seen once. Findings and limits, study-wide: The fall in TCR beta diversity per million T cells was roughly linear with age. Diversity figures derived from one million T cells were judged to underestimate the true value. A strong correlation between TCR beta diversity and naive T cell percentage was seen.

The specimen was blood. The genes are TRBV6-2 or TRBV6-3 and TRBJ2-1, with a weak D call TRBD1 (6 bases). This TCR was sampled from a woman older than 75 in good health. CDR3 sequence (DNA): TGTGCCAGCAGCCCAAGCAGGGGTATGTTGGTCAATGAGCAGTTCTTC. Translating it yields CASSPSRGMLVNEQFF.